The entry below gives a single TCR beta chain sequence along with its context. Its antigen is still unknown. Within the sample, other DNA sequences also encode this same CDR3. Naive CD8 cells, CD45RO-negative and positively selected for CCR7, excluded terminally differentiated effector memory CD45RA+ cells. This sample is drawn from a study of shared clonotypes between healthy human individuals. Whole-study context: Plates per donor: three CD4 naive, three CD4 memory, two CD8 naive, one CD8 memory.

The study, taken as a whole, reports: In having few donors, the study represented limited genetic and exposure-history diversity. Memory subsets generally showed smaller estimated richness than naive subsets did. A reduction in generation probabilities was seen for non-shared clonotypes relative to those shared by all four donors.

Here immunoSEQ multiplex PCR was the method, and the copy in TCRdb shows in-frame clones only, minus some. The sample lists about 2 million clones, roughly 95% occurring once. The CDR3 spans 14 residues. Trimming removed 1 base at V and 4 bases at J, with 8 bases between. Germline CDR1 is MGHRA and CDR2 is YSYEKL. The sample was naive CD8+ T cells sorted from blood. V and J are TRBV4-1 and TRBJ1-5; D might be TRBD1 (5 bases). This clonotype was obtained from a man aged 18 to 30 in good health. CDR3: CASSQAGSNQPQHF. In DNA, the CDR3 is TGCGCCAGCAGCCAAGCAGGGAGTAATCAGCCCCAGCATTTT.